The 14 T cell receptor beta chains in this list originate from one sample, sequenced in a study of blood T cell repertoires in COVID-19. Clones were sequenced by immunoSEQ multiplex PCR, and TCRdb holds only the in-frame ones, with some missing. The sample includes roughly 150,000 clones, about 80% of them seen just once. Input material: peripheral blood. Receptors originate from a man between 60 and 75 years old with acute or convalescent COVID-19.

V is TRBV19 and J is TRBJ2-1; perhaps TRBD1 as D (6 bases). CDR1 LNHDA and CDR2 SQIVND come from the germline V gene (reference sequence). The CDR3 extends over 17 amino acids. Trimming removed 2 bases from V and 1 base from J, with 15 bases in between. CDR3 in amino acids: CASSIRASQGSYNEQFF. In DNA, the CDR3 is TGTGCCAGTAGTATAAGGGCATCCCAGGGGTCCTACAATGAGCAGTTCTTC. Full variable domain (outside the CDR3, taken from reference TRBV19 and TRBJ2-1): DGGITQSPKYLFRKEGQNVTLSCEQNLNHDAMYWYRQDPGQGLRLIYYSQIVNDFQKGDIAEGYSVSREKKESFPLTVTSAQKNPTAFYLCASSIRASQGSYNEQFFGPGTRLTVL.

This clone has more than one count but fewer than ten. The chain couples TRBV5-4 to TRBJ2-7, with 7 nucleotides matching TRBD1. The germline V gene encodes CDR1 SGHNT and CDR2 YYREEE (reference sequence). V was clipped by 0 bases and J by 0 bases; unmatched bases: 6. The CDR3 consists of 16 residues. The CDR3 bases are TGTGCCAGCAGCTTGGGAGGGGGCGCGAACTCCTACGAGCAGTACTTC. Its protein product is CASSLGGGANSYEQYF.

This chain connects TRBV19 to TRBJ2-1; tentatively, D is TRBD1 (5 bases). V lost 4 bases and J lost 3, with 10 bases in between. Germline CDR1 and CDR2: LNHDA and SQIVND (reference sequence). The CDR3 has 14 residues. CDR3 sequence reads: CASSTTESYNEQFF. The CDR3 DNA reads TGTGCCAGTAGTACGACAGAGAGCTACAATGAGCAGTTCTTC.

This sequence joins TRBV7-9 and TRBJ2-2; 8 bases line up with TRBD1. Germline CDR1 SEHNR, CDR2 FQNEAQ (reference sequence). Trimming removed 5 bases from V and 1 base from J; junction bases left unmatched: 3. CDR3 length: 15 residues. CDR3 region: CASSPGQGNTGELFF. CDR3 coding DNA: TGTGCCAGCAGCCCTGGACAGGGGAACACCGGGGAGCTGTTTTTT.

The chain is built from TRBV6-5 and TRBJ1-4, with D hard to call. V lost 7 bases and J lost 0, with 6 bases in between. CDR3 size: 13 residues. Per germline, CDR1 MNHEY and CDR2 SVGAGI. The chain's CDR3 is CASNLATNEKLFF. CDR3 nucleotides: TGTGCCAGCAATCTCGCAACTAATGAAAAACTGTTTTTT.

This chain uses TRBV6-5 with TRBJ2-2; 12 bases are a match to TRBD2. The germline V gene encodes CDR1 MNHEY and CDR2 SVGAGI. V lost 6 bases, J lost 6 bases, and 5 bases stayed unmatched. The CDR3 contains 15 residues. CDR3 protein: CASRRLAGDSGELFF. The CDR3 region has the DNA TGTGCCAGCAGACGACTAGCGGGGGATTCCGGGGAGCTGTTTTTT.

In nucleotides, the CDR3 is TGTGCCAGCAGTGGACAAAGACAGGGAAGGGGCGGCAATCAGCCCCAGCATTTT. Its translation: CASSGQRQGRGGNQPQHF. This chain links TRBV6-1 with TRBJ1-5; 7 positions match TRBD1. In germline, CDR1 is MNHNS, CDR2 SASEGT. With 4 bases clipped from V and 2 bases from J, the junction kept 14 bases outside the gene matches. This CDR3 comprises 18 residues.

V usage is TRBV7-2 and J usage is TRBJ2-7, with 12 bases matching TRBD2. The germline gives CDR1 SGHTA, CDR2 FQGNSA. The CDR3 totals 13 residues. The junction had 2 bases not matched to a gene; V was cut back by 5 bases and J by 6 bases. The DNA for the CDR3 is TGTGCCAGCAGCCTGACTAGCGGGGGCGAGCAGTACTTC. Translating gives CASSLTSGGEQYF.

This clone was counted between two and nine times. V usage is TRBV19 and J usage is TRBJ1-2, with 8 bases matching TRBD1. CDR1 LNHDA and CDR2 SQIVND come from the germline V gene (reference sequence). This CDR3 comprises 15 residues. V lost 0 bases to trimming and J lost 4 bases; unmatched junction nucleotides: 4. CDR3 region: CASSIDGTGGYGYTF. The CDR3 DNA reads as TGTGCCAGTAGTATAGACGGAACAGGGGGCTATGGCTACACCTTC.

The CDR3 coding sequence is TGCGCCAGCAGTAGGGGGCCTCAAGGTCTGACGAACACTGAAGCTTTCTTT. Encoded protein: CASSRGPQGLTNTEAFF. This sequence joins TRBV10-2 and TRBJ1-1; 7 bases fit TRBD1. V dropped 5 bases and J dropped 1; count of bases not matched to a gene: 13. Germline-derived CDR1 and CDR2 are WSHSY and SAAADI. The CDR3 is made up of 17 amino acids.

This clone was counted a few times. Here the CDR3 DNA reads TGTGCCAGCAGCTCCCAGGCCACTAGCGGGGGACGAAGCACCGGGGAGCTGTTTTTT. Encoded protein: CASSSQATSGGRSTGELFF. The chain is built from TRBV3-1 (or the pseudogene TRBV3-2) and TRBJ2-2; the match to TRBD2 covers 11 bases. The germline gives CDR1 LGHDT, CDR2 YNNKEL (reference sequence). After removal of 5 bases from V and 4 bases from J, the junction contained 15 bases not matched to a gene. The CDR3 has 19 residues.

This CDR3 is CATSLGGGADTQYF. As DNA, the CDR3 is TGTGCCACCAGCCTCGGGGGGGGAGCAGATACGCAGTATTTT. The V call is TRBV24-1, the J call TRBJ2-3; 8 positions agree with TRBD2. V trimming: 7 bases; J trimming: 4 bases; junction bases outside the gene matches: 6. CDR1 and CDR2 (germline): KGHDR, SFDVKD. The CDR3 runs to 14 residues.

The chain is built from TRBV7-6 and TRBJ2-1; 14 positions match TRBD2. V was clipped by 5 bases and J by 6 bases; unmatched bases: 12. CDR3 length equals 18 residues. CDR1 and CDR2 (germline): SGHVS, FNYEAQ. The CDR3 DNA is TGTGCCAGCAGCCTGGGACTAGCGGGGGCTTGGGGGATCAATGAGCAGTTCTTC. Amino acids: CASSLGLAGAWGINEQFF.

This clone was detected only a few times. The chain recombines TRBV4-3 with TRBJ1-4; 9 bases align to TRBD1. The V gene's germline CDR1 is LGHNA and CDR2 YSLEER. V was pared by 5 bases and J by 8 bases, with 6 bases of the junction left unmatched. The CDR3 is made up of 14 amino acids. CDR3 loop: CASSNGQGREKLFF. The DNA of the CDR3 is TGCGCCAGCAGCAACGGACAGGGGAGGGAAAAACTGTTTTTT.